This is a list of T cell receptor beta chains from one sample in a study of blood T cell repertoires in COVID-19. Repertoires were generated with immunoSEQ multiplex PCR, while TCRdb's copy carries only in-frame clones and drops some. Of around 300,000 clones in the sample, 75% to 85% are singletons; the top ten hold roughly 7.8%. Sequencing used peripheral blood. The receptor set was obtained from a human donor in a cohort sampled during active COVID-19. Both conserved end residues are part of each CDR3. The D gene is left open where the match is weak.

D,V,J,DNA,CDR3
-,TRBV19,TRBJ2-3,TGTGCCAGTAGTAACCCGGGTCTCGGGGCAGATACGCAGTATTTT,CASSNPGLGADTQYF
TRBD2,TRBV7-9,TRBJ2-3,TGTGCCAGCAGCCCGTGGCGGGTGCCCGCGGGGGGGAACACAGATACGCAGTATTTT,CASSPWRVPAGGNTDTQYF
-,TRBV5-1,TRBJ2-5,TGCGCCAGCAGCCCTGGCGGGGGCGCGGGGCAAGAGACCCAGTACTTC,CASSPGGGAGQETQYF
-,TRBV6-5,TRBJ1-1,TGTGCCAGCAGTTATGGCAGTGAAGCTTTCTTT,CASSYGSEAFF
TRBD1,TRBV5-8,TRBJ1-4,TGTGCCAGCAGTTTAACCGGGACAGGGGGCGAAAAACTGTTTTTT,CASSLTGTGGEKLFF
-,TRBV24-1,TRBJ2-1,TGTGCCACCAGTGATCGGACTCCAATTTCCTACAATGAGCAGTTCTTC,CATSDRTPISYNEQFF
TRBD1,TRBV5-1,TRBJ1-4,TGCGCCAGCAGCAACACAGGGGATAATGAAAAACTGTTTTTT,CASSNTGDNEKLFF
-,TRBV5-8,TRBJ2-1,TGTGCCAGCAGCTTGAGTTACAGAAACAATGAGCAGTTCTTC,CASSLSYRNNEQFF
TRBD2,TRBV10-3,TRBJ2-5,TGTGCCATCCGGGAGACTAGCTCAGAGACCCAGTACTTC,CAIRETSSETQYF
-,TRBV29-1,TRBJ1-3,TGCAGCGTCGTCCAGGGAAACACCATATATTTT,CSVVQGNTIYF
-,TRBV19,TRBJ1-2,TGTGCCAGTAGTATGAGGCTTTTTAACTATGGCTACACCTTC,CASSMRLFNYGYTF